This T cell receptor beta chain is from a study of radiotherapy plus CTLA-4 blockade in lung cancer (dated by TCRdb to about 2018). For the wider study: Objective responses were observed in 18% of enrolled patients, and disease control was achieved in 30% to 40%.

General study outcomes and caveats: The strongest predictors of response were reported to be early dynamic shifts in blood T cell clones along with a rise in serum interferon-beta following radiation. After treatment with radiotherapy and ipilimumab, TCR clones that originated in tumors expanded in peripheral blood.

Library preparation was by the immunoSEQ multiplex PCR assay. TCRdb limited this immuneACCESS table to in-frame rearrangements with V and J called. A share of clones is missing; checked studies link under half to unresolved V genes, and the rest is unexplained. This sample is represented by tens of thousands of clones; around nine tenths of them were singletons. In total, the top ten clones hold approximately 15% of the sample. Of note for this clone: Its antigen is currently not known. No clone much larger than this one lies a single base away; base qualities are absent.

The study evaluated CTLA-4 blockade (ipilimumab) given together with focal radiation therapy in patients who had chemo-refractory metastatic non-small-cell lung cancer. This specimen was peripheral blood, taken from a patient treated with radiotherapy plus ipilimumab. This clonotype originated in a human donor with non-small cell lung cancer that progressed on radiotherapy plus ipilimumab.

The DNA reads TGCGCCAGCAGCTTGGAGGGAGCAAATACGCAGTATTTT. Its translation is CASSLEGANTQYF. The chain is assembled from TRBV5-1 and TRBJ2-3, with TRBD2 tentatively as D gene (5 bases match). The cysteine opens and the phenylalanine closes a CDR3 of 13 amino acids. The only DNA kept is the CDR3, 39 bases in frame from the first base. CDR1 and CDR2 are drawn from the germline V gene: SGHRS, YFSETQ. V is cut by 0 bases and J by 7 bases, and the space between the germline ends is 9 bases.